This T cell receptor beta chain comes out of a study of response to subunit inactivated influenza vaccine. The CDR3 is 13 residues long. V was trimmed by 8 bases and J by 5 bases, leaving 13 bases between them. MiXCR was run by TCRdb on the RT-PCR reads, yielding one entry per CDR3 protein. The table has approximately 490,000 distinct CDR3 sequences, roughly 7.6% seen once. This clonotype showed up many times. As yet, its antigen is unknown. Study-wide results and caveats: T cells newly recruited by each seasonal influenza vaccination are few, the authors suggested.

This TCR was recovered from a man aged 50-75 years who received an inactivated influenza vaccine. This rearrangement joins TRBV12-3 or TRBV12-4 to TRBJ2-1; maybe TRBD2 (7 bases). This sample comprised PBMCs from blood, obtained 23 to 25 months after vaccination. CDR3 in amino acids: CASGRGGHNEQFF. CDR3 bases: TGTGCCAGCGGGAGGGGGGGCCACAATGAGCAGTTCTTC.